Included here is one TCR beta chain sequence, with context. As handled by the study authors: How many nucleated cells were present was estimated from reference gene primer amplification. Assay: immunoSEQ multiplex PCR; the TCRdb copy retains only in-frame clones and omits some. That table supplies the V and J calls and clone size; D and trimming were determined from the DNA. The repertoire has more than 250,000 clones, 90% of them found once; the top ten carry about 1.8%. These data come from a study of blood T cell repertoires in COVID-19. Recruits, aged roughly 18 to 95 years, lived in 24 US areas. Germline CDR1 MNHNS, CDR2 SASEGT. The CDR3 runs to 13 residues. Trimming cost V 0 bases and J 8 bases, with 10 bases left between them.

This clonotype was obtained from a woman between 18 and 29 years old with acute COVID-19. Sequenced input: PBMCs or T cells enriched from blood (not recorded which). The V call is TRBV6-1, the J call TRBJ1-1; D may be TRBD1 (6 bases). CDR3 bases: TGTGCCAGCAGTGAAGCAGGACAGCCCGAAGCTTTCTTT. This codes for CASSEAGQPEAFF.